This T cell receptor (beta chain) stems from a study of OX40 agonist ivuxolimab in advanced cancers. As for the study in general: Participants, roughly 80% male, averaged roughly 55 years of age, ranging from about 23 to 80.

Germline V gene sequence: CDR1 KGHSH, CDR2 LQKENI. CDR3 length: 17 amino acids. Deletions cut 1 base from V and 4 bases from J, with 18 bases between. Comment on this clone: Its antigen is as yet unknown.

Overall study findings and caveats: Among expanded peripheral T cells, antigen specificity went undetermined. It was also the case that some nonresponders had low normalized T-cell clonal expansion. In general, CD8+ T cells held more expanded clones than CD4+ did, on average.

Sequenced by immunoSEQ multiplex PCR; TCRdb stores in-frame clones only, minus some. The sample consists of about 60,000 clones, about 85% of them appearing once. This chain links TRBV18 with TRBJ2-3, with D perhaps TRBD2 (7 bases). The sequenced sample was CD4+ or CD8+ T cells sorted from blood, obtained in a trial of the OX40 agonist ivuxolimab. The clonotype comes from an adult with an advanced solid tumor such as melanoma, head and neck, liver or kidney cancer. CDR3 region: CASSPLSGGGGSDTQYF. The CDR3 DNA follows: TGTGCCAGCTCACCACTTTCCGGAGGGGGGGGCTCAGATACGCAGTATTTT.